This paragraph covers one T cell receptor beta chain sequence. No cognate antigen has been identified for it. The record has no base qualities; no much larger clone is one base away. The data belong to a study of memory CD4+ T cells and cytomegalovirus serostatus (dated by TCRdb to between 2018 and 2021). Turning to the overall study: The roughly 35 healthy Belgian adults in the cohort included 9 who were CMV seropositive and about 24 who were CMV seronegative. The study sequenced CD4+ memory TCRbeta repertoires of a Belgian cohort with known cytomegalovirus serostatus to replicate a published TCR-based CMV serostatus classifier. What the research found in general, with its limitations: The results were read as suggesting that the CMV-associated TCR signature is, for the most part, present in the CD4+ memory repertoire. On the Belgian cohort, the classifier based on the original framework reached a median bootstrapped AUC of 0.95, with a 95% CI of 0.76-1.00. Of around 150 previously reported CMV-associated TCRbeta sequences, 60 to 85 appeared in the CD4+ memory repertoires, each in one to five individuals. Only CD4+CD45RO+ memory cells were sequenced, unlike the original study, which covered naive and memory CD4+ and CD8+ populations. CMV serostatus prediction reached a median bootstrapped AUC of 0.95 with the original framework and over 0.8 with a US-trained random forest.

Single viable CD3+CD4+CD8-CD45RO+ cells were sorted as memory CD4+ T cells on a FACSAria II. To determine CMV serostatus, a Roche Elecsys assay was used that detects serum IgG against CMV pp150, pp28, p38 and p52. After thawing, total CD4+ T cells were enriched by positive selection with CD4 magnetic microbeads. The samples came from a different study that was designed specifically to examine the CD4+ T cell memory repertoire. Peripheral blood mononuclear cells were isolated and cryopreserved according to standard operating procedures, and serum was stored at -80 degrees C. The staining used CD3-PerCP (BW264/56), CD4-APC (RPA-T4), CD45RO-PE (UCHT1) and CD8-Pacific Orange (3B5) antibodies, and Sytox blue was used to exclude non-viable cells. The CDR3 contains 13 residues, cysteine and phenylalanine counted. The kept DNA is CDR3 alone, 39 bases in frame from the first base. V is pared back by 2 bases and J by 7 bases, with 12 bases lying between the germline termini. From the germline V gene, CDR1 is MNHNS and CDR2 is SASEGT.

Genomic DNA was extracted from sorted cells with the Quick-DNA Microprep Kit. Amplification of TCRbeta DNA was done with the immunoSEQ hsTCRbeta kit, following the protocol from the manufacturer. TCRbeta libraries were sequenced on an Illumina MiSeq instrument. As for the original processing: Following removal of out-of-frame sequences, around 2,300,000 distinct TCRbeta sequences were retained, with an average of roughly 67,000 per individual. Each individual was scored by the count of about 150 previously reported CMV-associated TCRbeta sequences and the total productive distinct TCRbeta count. A beta-binomial model was reimplemented in Python, and scikit-learn random forests with default parameters were trained on US cohort data. Classifier performance on the Belgian cohort was reported as the median AUC with percentile confidence intervals calculated over 10,000 bootstrap iterations. TCRdb provides this immuneACCESS table in a form limited to in-frame rearrangements. Some clones are lacking; in checked studies, under half of them reflect an unresolved V gene, and why the rest are absent is not known. The DNA was the basis for D and trimming; V, J and clone size are from that table. For this sample the table gives under 80,000 clones, of which around 86% were detected only once. The top ten hold roughly 0.9% of the sample.

The TCR was taken from an adult in good health and CMV-seronegative. The chain was built from TRBV6-1 and TRBJ2-7; the D gene is tentatively TRBD1 or TRBD2, each matching 5 bases. The sample was memory CD4+ T cells from blood. CDR3 reads: CASSESRGYEQYF. The DNA sequence is given as TGTGCCAGCAGTGAATCGAGGGGTTATGAGCAGTACTTC.